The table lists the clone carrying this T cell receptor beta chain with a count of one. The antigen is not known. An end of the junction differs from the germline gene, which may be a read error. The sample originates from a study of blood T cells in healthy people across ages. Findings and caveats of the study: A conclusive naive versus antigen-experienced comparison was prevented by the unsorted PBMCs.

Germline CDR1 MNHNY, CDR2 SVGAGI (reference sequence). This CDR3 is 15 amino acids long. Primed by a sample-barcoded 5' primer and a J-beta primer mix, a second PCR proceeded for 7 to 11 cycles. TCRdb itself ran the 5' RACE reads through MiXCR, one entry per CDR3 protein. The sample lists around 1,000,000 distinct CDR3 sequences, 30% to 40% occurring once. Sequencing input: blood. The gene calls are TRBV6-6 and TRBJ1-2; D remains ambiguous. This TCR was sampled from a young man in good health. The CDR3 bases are TGTGCCAGCAGTTACCGTCTAGAGGTGAACTATGGCCACACCTTC. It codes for CASSYRLEVNYGHTF.